These T cell receptor beta chains were read from a single sample in a study of T cells in Graves' hyperthyroidism and ophthalmopathy. TCRdb passed the multiplex PCR reads through MiXCR, listing each CDR3 protein once. The sample lists 600,000 to 800,000 distinct CDR3 sequences, approximately 40% seen once, with around 31% in the top ten. The sample consisted of blood. The receptors were gathered from a woman between 40 and 50 years old with Graves' hyperthyroidism. Each CDR3 is given with its conserved first and last residue. D genes are given only for firm matches.

d_call j_call v_call cdr3_aa
NA TRBJ2-5 TRBV5-6 CASSLTGMVSGETQYF
NA TRBJ1-5 TRBV7-9 CASSSWGPQHF
TRBD2 TRBJ2-7 TRBV2 CASSGTSGVLGEQYF
NA TRBJ2-2 TRBV7-6 CASSLVPAGNTGELFF
NA TRBJ1-1 TRBV11-2 CASSRVPSAFF
NA TRBJ1-1 TRBV20-1 CSAKDGGGREAFF
NA TRBJ1-5 TRBV20-1 CSASPTGNQPQHF
NA TRBJ1-1 TRBV10-3 CAISGSGGSGTEAFF
NA TRBJ2-5 TRBV24-1 CATSEQPAQVGWETQYF
TRBD1 TRBJ1-1 TRBV7-9 CASSLEPTGGAFF
TRBD1 TRBJ2-5 TRBV10-3 CASTRQGRQETQYF
TRBD1 TRBJ1-2 TRBV25-1 CASSSSGQGRVYTF
NA TRBJ1-1 TRBV7-2 CASSLRGRGGITEAFF
TRBD1 TRBJ1-1 TRBV5-1 CASSLTGGQNTEAFF
NA TRBJ1-5 TRBV20-1 CSAPTGFNQPQHF
NA TRBJ1-2 TRBV12-3/TRBV12-4 CASSTGLGRDGYTF